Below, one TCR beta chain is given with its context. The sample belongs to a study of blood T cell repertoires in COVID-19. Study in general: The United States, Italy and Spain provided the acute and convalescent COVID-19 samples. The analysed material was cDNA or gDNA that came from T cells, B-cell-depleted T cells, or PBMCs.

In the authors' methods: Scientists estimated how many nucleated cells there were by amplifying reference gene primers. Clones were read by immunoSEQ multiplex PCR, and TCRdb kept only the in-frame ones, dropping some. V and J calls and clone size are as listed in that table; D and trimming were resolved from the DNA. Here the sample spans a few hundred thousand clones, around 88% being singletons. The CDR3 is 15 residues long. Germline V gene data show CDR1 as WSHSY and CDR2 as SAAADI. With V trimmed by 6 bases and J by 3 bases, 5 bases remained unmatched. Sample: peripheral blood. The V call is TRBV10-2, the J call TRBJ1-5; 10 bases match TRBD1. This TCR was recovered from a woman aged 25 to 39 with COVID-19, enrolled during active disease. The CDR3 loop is CASRKGTGDNQPQHF. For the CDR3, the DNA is TGCGCCAGCAGAAAAGGGACAGGGGACAATCAGCCCCAGCATTTT.